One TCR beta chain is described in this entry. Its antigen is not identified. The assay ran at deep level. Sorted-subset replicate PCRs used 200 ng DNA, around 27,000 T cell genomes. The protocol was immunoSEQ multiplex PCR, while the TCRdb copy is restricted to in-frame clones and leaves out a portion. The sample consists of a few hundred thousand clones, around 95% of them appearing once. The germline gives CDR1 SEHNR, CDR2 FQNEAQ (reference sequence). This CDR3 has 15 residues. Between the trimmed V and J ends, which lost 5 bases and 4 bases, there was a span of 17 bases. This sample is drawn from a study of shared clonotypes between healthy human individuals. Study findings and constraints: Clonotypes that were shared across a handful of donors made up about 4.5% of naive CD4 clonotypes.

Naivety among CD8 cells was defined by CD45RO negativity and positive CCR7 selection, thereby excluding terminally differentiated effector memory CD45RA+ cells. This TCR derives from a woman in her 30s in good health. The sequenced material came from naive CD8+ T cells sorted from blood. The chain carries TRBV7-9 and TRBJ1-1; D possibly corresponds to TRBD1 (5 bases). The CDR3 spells CASSDLGGSGTEAFF. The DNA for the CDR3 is TGTGCCAGCAGCGACCTGGGGGGTTCGGGCACTGAAGCTTTCTTT.